Described below is a single T cell receptor (beta chain) sequence and its context. This record comes from a study of blood T cell repertoires in COVID-19. Study-wide context: COVID-19 samples collected from the United States, Italy and Spain covered acute and convalescent phases. Nucleic acid was either cDNA or gDNA, and it came from T cells, B-cell-depleted T cells, or PBMCs.

Trimming removed 4 bases at V and 8 bases at J, with 16 bases between. Germline loops: CDR1 SGHRS, CDR2 YFSETQ. CDR3 length: 13 residues. Original handling: Reference gene primers were amplified, and this amplification served to estimate nucleated cell counts. Sequencing was performed with immunoSEQ multiplex PCR; in TCRdb, only in-frame clones are kept and a portion is missing. That table is the source of V, J and clone size, and D and trimming were worked out from the DNA. The sample contains roughly 280,000 clones, about 89% of which appear only once. The chain links TRBV5-1 to TRBJ2-7; no reliable D call. The TCR was taken from a man between 35 and 55 years old with active or convalescent COVID-19. Sequences were obtained from peripheral blood. The CDR3, as DNA: TGCGCCAGCAGCGAGTCACTCCCCCCACAGCAGTACTTC. Protein: CASSESLPPQQYF.